This T cell receptor beta chain was sequenced in a study of Graves' ophthalmopathy and Graves' hyperthyroidism. Study outcomes and limitations: In blood, most expanded thyroid clonotypes above 0.001 frequency were also detected.

The V gene lost 7 bases and the J gene lost 1 base, with 20 bases spanning the gap. Per the germline V gene, CDR1 is MNHEY and CDR2 is SMNVEV (reference sequence). CDR3 length: 17 residues. In its sample, this clonotype was seen a few times. Its antigen remains unidentified. Patients were left out if they had other autoimmune diseases, uncontrolled infections, pregnancy or lactation. Diagnosis was based on clinical symptoms, serum thyroxine, TRAb, thyroid ultrasound and orbital computed tomography. PBMCs had their origin in fresh peripheral blood (more than 9.5 ml). TCR beta CDR3 regions were amplified from RNA transcripts. RT-PCR in the first round used HTBI primers; a second-round multiplex PCR followed. TCRdb re-called the multiplex PCR reads through MiXCR, storing one row per CDR3 protein. The table lists 300,000 to 500,000 distinct CDR3 sequences, roughly 14% of them singletons, with around 7% in the top ten.

The chain employs TRBV27 and TRBJ1-5; D unclear. The receptor's source is a woman aged 18-35 years with stable Graves' hyperthyroidism. Sequenced sample: peripheral blood. CDR3 DNA sequence: TGTGCCAGCACCTATCACGGACCCATAGGGAGCAATCAGCCCCAGCATTTT. This encodes CASTYHGPIGSNQPQHF.